This T cell receptor (beta chain) is from a study of blood T cell repertoires in COVID-19. Per the original data handling: It was from reference gene primer amplification that nucleated cell counts were estimated. Measured with immunoSEQ multiplex PCR; TCRdb has only the in-frame clones, and not every one. V and J calls and clone size are given by that table; D and trimming were obtained from the DNA. The table records fewer than 700,000 clones, 70% to 90% of them present only once. The CDR3 has 12 residues. CDR1 is GTSNPN and CDR2 is SVGIG in the germline V gene (reference sequence). Trimming removed 2 bases from V and 3 bases from J; junction bases left unmatched: 0.

This receptor was taken from a woman aged 45 to 65 with COVID-19, enrolled during active disease. V and J are TRBV30 and TRBJ1-2; 7 nucleotides align to TRBD1. Sequenced sample: peripheral blood. The CDR3 spells CAWSTGDYGYTF. The CDR3 nucleotides read TGTGCCTGGAGTACAGGGGACTATGGCTACACCTTC.